The T cell receptor beta chain under discussion was sequenced for a study of regulatory T cells in long-lasting Graves disease. This clonotype was seen many times. Time point described: newly diagnosed GD, antithyroid drugs for less than 3 months. From PBMCs, RNA was extracted and then used to make the TCR library. This CDR3 comprises 14 residues. V lost 7 bases and J 2 bases, leaving 12 bases between the germline ends. Library construction for TCR beta used iRepertoire HTBI primers and Arm-PCR of CDR3 regions. From the multiplex PCR reads, TCRdb called clonotypes with MiXCR, one entry per CDR3 protein. Of 300,000 to 400,000 distinct CDR3 sequences listed, around 15% are singletons.

The gene calls are TRBV12-3 or TRBV12-4 and TRBJ1-3; D gene ambiguous. The source was peripheral blood mononuclear cells (PBMCs), collected at new diagnosis, from a patient treated with antithyroid drugs. The origin of this receptor is a female donor with Graves disease. Here the CDR3 reads CASTRGIPGNTIYF. CDR3 coding DNA: TGTGCCAGCACCCGAGGGATCCCTGGAAACACCATATATTTT.